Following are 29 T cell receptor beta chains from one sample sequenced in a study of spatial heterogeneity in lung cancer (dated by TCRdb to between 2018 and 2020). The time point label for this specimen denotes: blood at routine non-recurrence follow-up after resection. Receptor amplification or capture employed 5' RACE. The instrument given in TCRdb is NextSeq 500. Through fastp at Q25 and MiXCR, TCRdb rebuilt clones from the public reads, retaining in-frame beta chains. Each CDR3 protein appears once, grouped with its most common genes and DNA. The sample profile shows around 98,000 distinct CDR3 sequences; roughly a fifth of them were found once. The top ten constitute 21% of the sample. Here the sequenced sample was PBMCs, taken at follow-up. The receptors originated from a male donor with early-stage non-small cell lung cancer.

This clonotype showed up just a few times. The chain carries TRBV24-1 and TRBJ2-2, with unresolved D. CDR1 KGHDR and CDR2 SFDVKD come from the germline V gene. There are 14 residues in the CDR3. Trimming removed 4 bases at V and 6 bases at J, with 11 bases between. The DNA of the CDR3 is TGTGCCACCAGTGACTCAAATCGTGCCGGGGAGCTGTTTTTT. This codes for CATSDSNRAGELFF.

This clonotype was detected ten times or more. DNA of the CDR3: TGTGCCAGCAGTTACTCGCTCTCAGGCCTGGCGGGGGGACCCACAGATACGCAGTATTTT. Protein: CASSYSLSGLAGGPTDTQYF. The chain joins TRBV6-5 to TRBJ2-3; TRBD2 matches at 8 bases. From germline, CDR1 is MNHEY and CDR2 SVGAGI. V shed 0 bases and J 2 bases; nucleotides not matched to a gene: 16. The CDR3 contains 20 residues.

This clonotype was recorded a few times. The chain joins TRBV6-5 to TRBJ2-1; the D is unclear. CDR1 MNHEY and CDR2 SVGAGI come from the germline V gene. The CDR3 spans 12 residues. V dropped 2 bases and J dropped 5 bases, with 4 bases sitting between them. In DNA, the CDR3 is TGTGCCAGCAGTTACGGTAACAATGAGCAGTTCTTC. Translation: CASSYGNNEQFF.

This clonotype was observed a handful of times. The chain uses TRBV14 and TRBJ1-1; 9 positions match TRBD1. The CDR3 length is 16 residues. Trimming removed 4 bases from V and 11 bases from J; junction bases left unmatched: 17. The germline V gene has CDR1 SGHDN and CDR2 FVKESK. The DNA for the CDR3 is TGTGCCAGCAGCCCCCAGAAGGACAGGGGACGATTGGGGGCTTTCTTT. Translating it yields CASSPQKDRGRLGAFF. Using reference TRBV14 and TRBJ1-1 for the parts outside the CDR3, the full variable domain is EAGVTQFPSHSVIEKGQTVTLRCDPISGHDNLYWYRRVMGKEIKFLLHFVKESKQDESGMPNNRFLAERTGGTYSTLKVQPAELEDSGVYFCASSPQKDRGRLGAFFGQGTRLTVV.

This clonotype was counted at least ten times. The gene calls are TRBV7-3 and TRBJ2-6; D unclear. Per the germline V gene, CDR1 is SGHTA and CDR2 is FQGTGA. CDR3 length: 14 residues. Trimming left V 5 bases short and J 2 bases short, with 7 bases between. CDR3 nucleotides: TGTGCCAGCAGCCCGATCCCTGGGGCCAACGTCCTGACTTTC. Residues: CASSPIPGANVLTF.

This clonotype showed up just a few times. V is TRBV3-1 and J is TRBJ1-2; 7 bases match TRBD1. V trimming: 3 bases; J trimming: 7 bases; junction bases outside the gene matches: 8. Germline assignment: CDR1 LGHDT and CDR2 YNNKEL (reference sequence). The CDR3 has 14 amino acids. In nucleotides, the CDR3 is TGTGCCAGCAGCCACGGGACAGTGGATGGTGGCTACACCTTC. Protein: CASSHGTVDGGYTF.

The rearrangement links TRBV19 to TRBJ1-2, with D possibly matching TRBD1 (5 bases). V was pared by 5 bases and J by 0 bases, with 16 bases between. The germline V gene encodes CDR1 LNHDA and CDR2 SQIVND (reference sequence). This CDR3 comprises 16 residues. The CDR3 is CASSVYRDPPNYGYTF. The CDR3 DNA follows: TGTGCCAGTAGTGTATACCGGGACCCACCTAACTATGGCTACACCTTC.

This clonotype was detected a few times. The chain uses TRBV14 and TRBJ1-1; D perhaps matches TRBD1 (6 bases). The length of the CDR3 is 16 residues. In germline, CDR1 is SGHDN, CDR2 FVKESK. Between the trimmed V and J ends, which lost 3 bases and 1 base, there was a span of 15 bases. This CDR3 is CASSHQGGGRNTEAFF. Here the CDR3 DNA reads TGTGCCAGCAGCCACCAAGGGGGAGGCAGGAACACTGAAGCTTTCTTT.

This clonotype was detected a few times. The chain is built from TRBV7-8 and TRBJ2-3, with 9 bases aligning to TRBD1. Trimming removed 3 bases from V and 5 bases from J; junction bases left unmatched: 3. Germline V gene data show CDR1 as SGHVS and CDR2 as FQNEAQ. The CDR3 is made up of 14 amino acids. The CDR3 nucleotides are TGTGCCAGCAGCTTCCCGGGACAGGGAGATACGCAGTATTTT. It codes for CASSFPGQGDTQYF. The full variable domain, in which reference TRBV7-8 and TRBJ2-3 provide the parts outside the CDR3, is GAGVSQSPRYKVAKRGQDVALRCDPISGHVSLFWYQQALGQGPEFLTYFQNEAQLDKSGLPSDRFFAERPEGSVSTLKIQRTQQEDSAVYLCASSFPGQGDTQYFGPGTRLTVL.

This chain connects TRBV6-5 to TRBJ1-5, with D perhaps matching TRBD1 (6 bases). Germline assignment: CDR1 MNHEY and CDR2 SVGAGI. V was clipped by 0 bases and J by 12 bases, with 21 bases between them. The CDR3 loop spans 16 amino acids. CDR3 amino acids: CASSYSSGQTLASQHF. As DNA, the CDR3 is TGTGCCAGCAGTTACTCGTCAGGACAGACCTTAGCGAGCCAGCATTTT.

The CDR3: CSATPLPSSYEQYF. The CDR3 DNA sequence: TGCAGTGCTACCCCCCTCCCTTCTTCCTACGAGCAGTACTTC. V usage is TRBV20-1 and J usage is TRBJ2-7; D unresolved. This CDR3 contains 14 residues. Germline assignment: CDR1 DFQATT and CDR2 SNEGSKA (reference sequence). Trimming left V 4 bases short and J 1 base short, with 14 bases between.

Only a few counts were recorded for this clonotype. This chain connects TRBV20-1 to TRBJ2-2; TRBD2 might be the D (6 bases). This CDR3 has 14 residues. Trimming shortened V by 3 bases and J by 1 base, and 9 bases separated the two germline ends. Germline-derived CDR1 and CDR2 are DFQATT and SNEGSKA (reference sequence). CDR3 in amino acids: CSASIGGNTGELFF. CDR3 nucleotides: TGCAGTGCTAGTATCGGGGGGAACACCGGGGAGCTGTTTTTT.

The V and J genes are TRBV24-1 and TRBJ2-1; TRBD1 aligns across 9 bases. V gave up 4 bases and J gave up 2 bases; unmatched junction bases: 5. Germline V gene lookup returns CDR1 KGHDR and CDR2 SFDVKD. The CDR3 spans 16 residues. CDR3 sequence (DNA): TGTGCCACCAGTGACGCCGGGACAGGGACCTACAATGAGCAGTTCTTC. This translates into CATSDAGTGTYNEQFF.

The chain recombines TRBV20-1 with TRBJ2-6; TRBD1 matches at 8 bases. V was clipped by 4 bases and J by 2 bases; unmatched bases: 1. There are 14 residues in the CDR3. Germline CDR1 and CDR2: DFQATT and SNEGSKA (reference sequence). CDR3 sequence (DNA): TGCAGTGCTACAGGGGGCGCTGGGGCCAACGTCCTGACTTTC. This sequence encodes CSATGGAGANVLTF.

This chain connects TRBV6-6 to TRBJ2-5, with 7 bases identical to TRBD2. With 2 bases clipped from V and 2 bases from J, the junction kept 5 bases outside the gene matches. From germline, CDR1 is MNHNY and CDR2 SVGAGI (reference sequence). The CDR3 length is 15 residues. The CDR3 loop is CASSYGEGGQETQYF. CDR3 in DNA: TGTGCCAGCAGTTACGGGGAGGGTGGGCAAGAGACCCAGTACTTC.

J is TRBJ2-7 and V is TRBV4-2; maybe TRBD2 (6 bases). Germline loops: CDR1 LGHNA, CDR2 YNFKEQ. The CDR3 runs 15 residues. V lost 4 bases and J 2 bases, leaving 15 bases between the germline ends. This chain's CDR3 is CASSPLGGGAYEQYF. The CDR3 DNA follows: TGTGCCAGCAGCCCCCTTGGAGGAGGGGCCTACGAGCAGTACTTC.

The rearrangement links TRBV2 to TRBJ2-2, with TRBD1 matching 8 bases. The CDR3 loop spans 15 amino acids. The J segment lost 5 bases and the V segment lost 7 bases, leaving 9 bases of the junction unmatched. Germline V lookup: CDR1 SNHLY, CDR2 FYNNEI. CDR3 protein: CASTGQGRRTGELFF. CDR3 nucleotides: TGTGCCAGCACCGGACAGGGACGGAGGACCGGGGAGCTGTTTTTT.

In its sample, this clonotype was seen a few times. The CDR3 sequence: CASSPRPASFTEAFF. CDR3 sequence (DNA): TGTGCCAGCAGCCCCCGTCCCGCCTCGTTCACTGAAGCTTTCTTT. This chain joins TRBV5-6 and TRBJ1-1; D not resolved. V gave up 4 bases and J gave up 4 bases, with 17 bases separating them. Germline V gene lookup returns CDR1 SGHDT and CDR2 YYEEEE. The CDR3 has 15 residues. Together with reference TRBV5-6 and TRBJ1-1, the CDR3 gives the full variable domain: DAGVTQSPTHLIKTRGQQVTLRCSPKSGHDTVSWYQQALGQGPQFIFQYYEEEERQRGNFPDRFSGHQFPNYSSELNVNALLLGDSALYLCASSPRPASFTEAFFGQGTRLTVV.

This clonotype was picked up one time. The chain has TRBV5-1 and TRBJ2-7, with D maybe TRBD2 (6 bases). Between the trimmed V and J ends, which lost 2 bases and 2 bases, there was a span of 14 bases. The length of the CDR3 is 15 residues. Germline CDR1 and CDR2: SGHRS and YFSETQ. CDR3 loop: CASSLSSAVAYEQYF. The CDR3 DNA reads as TGCGCCAGCAGCTTATCTAGCGCCGTGGCCTACGAGCAGTACTTC.

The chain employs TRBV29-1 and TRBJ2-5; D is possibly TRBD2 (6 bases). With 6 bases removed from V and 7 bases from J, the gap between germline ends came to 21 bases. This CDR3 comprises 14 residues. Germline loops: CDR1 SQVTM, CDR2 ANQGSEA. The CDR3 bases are TGCAGCGTGGAATTAGCGGAACGCCCGGGGACCCAGTACTTC. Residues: CSVELAERPGTQYF.

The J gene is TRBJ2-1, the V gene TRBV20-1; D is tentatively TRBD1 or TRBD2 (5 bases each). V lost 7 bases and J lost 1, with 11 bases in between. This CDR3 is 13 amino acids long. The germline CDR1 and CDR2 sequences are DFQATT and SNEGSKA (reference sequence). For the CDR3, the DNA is TGCAGTGTTCCGGGGCCATCCTACAATGAGCAGTTCTTC. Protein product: CSVPGPSYNEQFF.

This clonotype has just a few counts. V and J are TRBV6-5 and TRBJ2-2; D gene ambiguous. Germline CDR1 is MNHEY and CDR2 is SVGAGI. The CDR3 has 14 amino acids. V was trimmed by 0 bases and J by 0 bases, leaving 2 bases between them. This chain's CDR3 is CASSYSSNTGELFF. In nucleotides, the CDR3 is TGTGCCAGCAGTTACTCGTCGAACACCGGGGAGCTGTTTTTT.

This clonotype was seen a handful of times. The CDR3 region has the DNA TGCGCCAGCAGCCAAGACCGCGGGGCAGATACGCAGTATTTT. Translating gives CASSQDRGADTQYF. The rearrangement joins TRBV4-3 to TRBJ2-3; maybe TRBD2 (6 bases). The germline V and J ends were trimmed by 0 bases and 4 bases, with 8 bases remaining between them. Germline-derived CDR1 and CDR2 are LGHNA and YSLEER. This CDR3 is 14 amino acids long.

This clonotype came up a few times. The CDR3: CASSETRQGAETQYF. The DNA for the CDR3 is TGTGCCAGCAGTGAAACCCGACAGGGGGCTGAGACCCAGTACTTC. The chain couples TRBV6-6 to TRBJ2-5; 10 bases line up with TRBD1. Losses at the gene ends were 5 bases for V and 5 bases for J; bases not matched to a gene: 8. There are 15 residues in the CDR3. Germline V CDR1 and CDR2: MNHNY, SVGAGI (reference sequence).

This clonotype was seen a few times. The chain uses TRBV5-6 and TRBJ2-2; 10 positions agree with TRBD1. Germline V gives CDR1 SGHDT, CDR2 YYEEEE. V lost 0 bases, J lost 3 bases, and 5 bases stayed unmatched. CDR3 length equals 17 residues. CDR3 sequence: CASSLGPGQGYTGELFF. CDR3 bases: TGTGCCAGCAGCTTGGGGCCGGGACAGGGGTACACCGGGGAGCTGTTTTTT.

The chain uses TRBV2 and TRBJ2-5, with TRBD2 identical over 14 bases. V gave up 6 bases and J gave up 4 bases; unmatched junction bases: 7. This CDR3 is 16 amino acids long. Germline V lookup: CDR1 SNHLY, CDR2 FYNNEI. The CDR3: CASSLGLAGGGETQYF. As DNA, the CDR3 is TGTGCCAGCAGCCTCGGACTAGCGGGAGGAGGAGAGACCCAGTACTTC.

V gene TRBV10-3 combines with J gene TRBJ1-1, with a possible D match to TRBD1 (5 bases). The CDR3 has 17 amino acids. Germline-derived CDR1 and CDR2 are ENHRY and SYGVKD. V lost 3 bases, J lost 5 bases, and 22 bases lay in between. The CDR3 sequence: CAISDRQGNAGGTEAFF. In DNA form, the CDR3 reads TGTGCCATCAGTGACCGACAAGGGAATGCGGGGGGAACTGAAGCTTTCTTT.

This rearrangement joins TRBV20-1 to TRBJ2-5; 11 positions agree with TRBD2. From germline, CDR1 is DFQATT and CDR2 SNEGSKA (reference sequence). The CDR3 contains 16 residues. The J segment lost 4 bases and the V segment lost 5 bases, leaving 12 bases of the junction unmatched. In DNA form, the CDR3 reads TGCAGTGCTCGAGGACTAGCGGGCCAGGGGGGAGAGACCCAGTACTTC. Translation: CSARGLAGQGGETQYF.

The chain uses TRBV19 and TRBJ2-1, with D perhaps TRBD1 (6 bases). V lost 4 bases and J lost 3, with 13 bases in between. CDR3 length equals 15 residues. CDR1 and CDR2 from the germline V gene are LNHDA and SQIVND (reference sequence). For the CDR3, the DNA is TGTGCCAGTAGTAGGGGGCGGACCGGCTACAATGAGCAGTTCTTC. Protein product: CASSRGRTGYNEQFF.